This T cell receptor (beta chain) was captured in a study of post-analysis software for immune sequencing data. Findings and limits, study-wide: With TRBV5-6, TRBV5-1 and TRBV20-1 included, 4 to 6 TRBV segments were more frequent in patients than in controls.

This clonotype showed up many times. Its target is not known. V was trimmed by 10 bases and J by 5 bases, leaving 17 bases between them. The germline V gene has CDR1 MNHEY and CDR2 SVGAGI. CDR3 length: 13 amino acids. Presence of unique molecular identifiers characterized the TCR beta cDNA libraries. TCRdb analysed the PCR reads with MiXCR anew, one entry per CDR3 protein. The repertoire has hundreds of thousands of distinct CDR3 sequences, just under 30% of them found once; the top ten carry around 0.56%. The TCR was taken from a girl aged 5-17 years with multiple sclerosis. The J gene is TRBJ2-5, the V gene TRBV6-5, with D tentatively TRBD2 (5 bases). The sequencing input was blood. Here the CDR3 DNA reads TGTGCCACCCACCCGAGGGTACGGGAGACCCAGTACTTC. Amino acids: CATHPRVRETQYF.